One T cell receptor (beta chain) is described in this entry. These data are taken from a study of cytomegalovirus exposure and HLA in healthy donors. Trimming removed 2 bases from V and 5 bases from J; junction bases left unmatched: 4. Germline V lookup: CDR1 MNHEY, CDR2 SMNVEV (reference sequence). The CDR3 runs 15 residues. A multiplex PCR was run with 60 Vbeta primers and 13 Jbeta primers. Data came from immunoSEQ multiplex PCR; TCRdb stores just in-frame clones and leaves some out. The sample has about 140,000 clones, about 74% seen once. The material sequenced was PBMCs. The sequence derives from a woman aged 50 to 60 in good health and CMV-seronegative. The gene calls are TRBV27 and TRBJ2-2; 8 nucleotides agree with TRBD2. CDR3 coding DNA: TGTGCCAGCAGTTTAAGACTAGCGTCTACCGGGGAGCTGTTTTTT. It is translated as CASSLRLASTGELFF.